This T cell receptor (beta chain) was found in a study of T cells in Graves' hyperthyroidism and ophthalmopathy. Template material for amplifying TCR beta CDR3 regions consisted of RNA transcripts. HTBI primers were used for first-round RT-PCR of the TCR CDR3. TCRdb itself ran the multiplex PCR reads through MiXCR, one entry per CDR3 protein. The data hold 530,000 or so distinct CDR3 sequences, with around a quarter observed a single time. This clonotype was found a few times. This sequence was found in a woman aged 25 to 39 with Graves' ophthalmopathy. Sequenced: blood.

CDR3 bases: TGCGCCAGCAGCCAAGATAGGGGAAGAGGATCACCCCTCCACTTT. Residues: CASSQDRGRGSPLHF. The chain has TRBV4-3 and TRBJ1-6; TRBD1 is a possible D gene (5 bases). The CDR3 totals 15 residues. V dropped 0 bases and J dropped 10 bases, with 13 bases sitting between them. Germline CDR1 is LGHNA and CDR2 is YSLEER.